Each of the 23 T cell receptor beta chains below was sequenced from the same sample in a study of blood T cells in healthy people across ages. With a J-beta primer mix and a sample-barcoded 5' primer, a second PCR ran 7 to 11 cycles. One entry per CDR3 protein results from TCRdb running MiXCR on the 5' RACE reads. The sample lists nearly 800,000 distinct CDR3 sequences; 56% were seen once. The sample consisted of blood. These receptors all come from a man between 40 and 49 years old in good health.

The chain joins TRBV20-1 to TRBJ2-3; D uncertain. The CDR3 is 11 amino acids. V was clipped by 3 bases and J by 6 bases, with 7 bases between them. Germline V gene lookup returns CDR1 DFQATT and CDR2 SNEGSKA (reference sequence). The CDR3 region is CSASQVDTQYF. Here the CDR3 DNA reads TGCAGTGCTAGTCAAGTGGATACGCAGTATTTT.

In nucleotides, the CDR3 is TGTGCCAGCAGCTTAGACGGGGGGAGGCCCCAAGAGACCCAGTACTTC. Its translation: CASSLDGGRPQETQYF. The J gene is TRBJ2-5, the V gene TRBV7-2; TRBD2 aligns across 7 bases. CDR1 SGHTA and CDR2 FQGNSA come from the germline V gene. J gave up 1 base and V 1 base, and 6 bases lay outside the gene matches. This CDR3 is built from 16 residues.

There are a few counts of this clonotype. The gene calls are TRBV15 and TRBJ2-3, with 8 positions matching TRBD2. The trim removed 0 bases at V and 4 bases at J, leaving 6 bases unmatched. Germline values: CDR1 LNHNV, CDR2 YYDKDF (reference sequence). There are 16 residues in the CDR3. The CDR3 loop reads CATSRDWAGGADTQYF. For the CDR3, the DNA is TGTGCCACCAGCAGAGATTGGGCGGGGGGCGCAGATACGCAGTATTTT.

This sequence joins TRBV5-1 and TRBJ2-3, with 10 bases aligning to TRBD2. After removal of 5 bases from V and 1 base from J, the junction contained 16 bases not matched to a gene. Germline values: CDR1 SGHRS, CDR2 YFSETQ. This CDR3 contains 19 residues. This CDR3 reads CASSTHGSGRTLGTDTQYF. The CDR3 DNA sequence: TGCGCCAGCAGTACCCATGGTAGCGGGAGGACCCTCGGCACAGATACGCAGTATTTT.

This clonotype was recorded a few times. The chain employs TRBV9 and TRBJ2-6; no definite D call. The CDR3 covers 14 residues. V was shortened by 2 bases and J by 0 bases, with 3 bases between the two germline ends. Germline assignment: CDR1 SGDLS and CDR2 YYNGEE. In DNA, the CDR3 is TGTGCCAGCAGCGTCCTCTCTGGGGCCAACGTCCTGACTTTC. As protein: CASSVLSGANVLTF.

The CDR3 here is CASSVIEGGEQFF. The CDR3 DNA follows: TGTGCCAGCAGTGTGATCGAAGGGGGTGAGCAGTTCTTC. The chain recombines TRBV6-4 with TRBJ2-1; D might be TRBD1 (6 bases). This CDR3 has 13 amino acids. V dropped 4 bases and J dropped 9 bases, with 13 bases sitting between them. CDR1 is MRHNA, CDR2 SNTAGT, per germline.

This sequence joins TRBV25-1 and TRBJ1-1; D is unclear. The germline V gene has CDR1 MGHDK and CDR2 SYGVNS. Trimming took off 0 bases at V and 3 bases at J, with 2 bases between the two ends. This CDR3 comprises 12 residues. CDR3 sequence: CASSEYDTEAFF. For the CDR3, the DNA is TGTGCCAGCAGTGAATACGACACTGAAGCTTTCTTT.

In its sample, this clonotype was seen many times. The chain carries TRBV12-3 or TRBV12-4 and TRBJ1-2; possibly TRBD1 for D (6 bases). With 6 bases removed from V and 4 bases from J, the gap between germline ends came to 18 bases. CDR3 length: 15 residues. CDR3 DNA: TGTGCCAGCAGCGATCTTGGGGCAGGGGCCTATGGCTACACCTTC. This gives the protein CASSDLGAGAYGYTF.

The chain is built from TRBV6-5 and TRBJ2-3; D gene uncertain. The V and J ends lost 7 bases and 4 bases respectively, with 18 bases between them. The germline V gene has CDR1 MNHEY and CDR2 SVGAGI. The CDR3 covers 15 residues. The CDR3 nucleotides are TGTGCCAGCACCCCTTCCCGGACCAAACCAGATACGCAGTATTTT. Its translation: CASTPSRTKPDTQYF.

The CDR3 loop is CASSFQRELKSRETQYF. In DNA, the CDR3 is TGTGCCAGCAGTTTTCAGCGGGAGCTGAAAAGCCGGGAGACCCAGTACTTC. This chain uses TRBV12-3 or TRBV12-4 with TRBJ2-4; 8 positions match TRBD2. The J call may be incorrect, as the DNA end agrees better with TRBJ2-5. This CDR3 comprises 17 residues.

The chain joins TRBV5-1 to TRBJ2-7; 9 nucleotides align to TRBD1. V dropped 3 bases and J dropped 4; count of bases not matched to a gene: 8. Germline lookup yields CDR1 SGHRS and CDR2 YFSETQ. The CDR3 contains 15 residues. This CDR3 is CASSWGPGQGYEQYF. CDR3 coding DNA: TGCGCCAGCAGCTGGGGCCCGGGACAGGGATACGAGCAGTACTTC.

The chain couples TRBV12-3 or TRBV12-4 to TRBJ1-3, with a tentative D call TRBD1 (5 bases). The CDR3 length is 16 residues. The ends were cut back, 4 bases at V and 0 bases at J, with 13 bases in the middle. This CDR3 reads CASSSVDSLSGNTIYF. CDR3 DNA: TGTGCCAGCAGTTCCGTAGACAGTCTCTCTGGAAACACCATATATTTT.

This clonotype was detected only a few times. This chain uses TRBV6-1 with TRBJ2-7; TRBD1 aligns across 9 bases. The CDR3 runs to 14 residues. V was clipped by 4 bases and J by 4 bases; unmatched bases: 5. The V gene's germline CDR1 is MNHNS and CDR2 SASEGT. As DNA, the CDR3 is TGTGCCAGCAGTGTCGGGGACAGGGAATACGAGCAGTACTTC. This codes for CASSVGDREYEQYF.

The chain combines TRBV20-1 with TRBJ2-2; D gene ambiguous. From germline, CDR1 is DFQATT and CDR2 SNEGSKA (reference sequence). Trimming shortened V by 0 bases and J by 0 bases, and 8 bases separated the two germline ends. The CDR3 runs 15 residues. The CDR3 bases are TGCAGTGCTAGAGACCTCACCTCGAACACCGGGGAGCTGTTTTTT. It is translated as CSARDLTSNTGELFF.

The chain combines TRBV6-5 with TRBJ1-2, with unresolved D. Trimming pared 0 bases from V and 8 bases from J, leaving 16 bases between. Per the germline V gene, CDR1 is MNHEY and CDR2 is SVGAGI. CDR3 length equals 15 residues. The CDR3 sequence: CASSYSVAGIEGYTF. The CDR3 DNA sequence: TGTGCCAGCAGTTACTCCGTCGCGGGTATTGAGGGCTACACCTTC.

The genes are TRBV6-1 and TRBJ1-1; tentatively, D is TRBD1 (5 bases). The CDR3 consists of 13 residues. Looked up from germline, CDR1 is MNHNS and CDR2 is SASEGT. V gave up 5 bases and J gave up 5 bases, with 12 bases separating them. CDR3 DNA: TGTGCCAGCAGTACCGACAGTGGAACTGAAGCTTTCTTT. This codes for CASSTDSGTEAFF.

The sample holds a few counts of this clonotype. The V gene is TRBV10-3, the J gene TRBJ1-4, with TRBD1 matching 8 bases. The CDR3 consists of 13 residues. Germline loops: CDR1 ENHRY, CDR2 SYGVKD. The trim removed 5 bases at V and 7 bases at J, leaving 3 bases unmatched. The CDR3, as DNA: TGTGCCATCAGTAGACAGGGGCTTGAAAAACTGTTTTTT. This translates into CAISRQGLEKLFF.

This rearrangement joins TRBV28 to TRBJ1-2, with a weak D call TRBD1 (5 bases). Germline V CDR1 and CDR2: MDHEN, SYDVKM. Trimming stripped 1 base from V and 7 bases from J, with 25 bases between. The CDR3 loop spans 18 amino acids. CDR3 sequence: CASSLYRPGGYRRGGYTF. The CDR3 bases are TGTGCCAGCAGTTTATATAGGCCGGGGGGATATAGACGGGGTGGCTACACCTTC.

This chain connects TRBV10-3 to TRBJ2-7; TRBD2 agrees at 8 bases. The junction had 13 bases not matched to a gene; V was cut back by 10 bases and J by 5 bases. Per germline, CDR1 ENHRY and CDR2 SYGVKD. The CDR3 runs to 14 residues. The CDR3 here is CATGGVSGADEQYF. In DNA, the CDR3 is TGTGCCACCGGCGGGGTTAGCGGGGCCGACGAGCAGTACTTC.

Concerning this clonotype: Compared with germline, one end of the junction differs, possibly owing to a read error. The chain links TRBV11-3 to TRBJ2-4, with 10 bases aligning to TRBD1. The CDR3 is 14 amino acids. In germline, CDR1 is SGHNT, CDR2 YENEEA. The CDR3 nucleotides are TGTACCAGCAGCAACGGACAGGGGGTCCTGGAGCAGTACTTC. This sequence encodes CTSSNGQGVLEQYF.

This clonotype was found a few times. The V gene is TRBV29-1, the J gene TRBJ2-3; the D gene is possibly TRBD2 (6 bases). The V and J ends lost 5 bases and 0 bases respectively, with 9 bases between them. Germline-derived CDR1 and CDR2 are SQVTM and ANQGSEA. The CDR3 has 13 amino acids. The CDR3 loop is CSVIRESTDTQYF. The CDR3 nucleotides are TGCAGCGTTATCCGGGAGAGCACAGATACGCAGTATTTT.

V and J are TRBV6-6 and TRBJ2-4, with TRBD1 matching 7 bases. Germline V gene sequence: CDR1 MNHNY, CDR2 SVGAGI (reference sequence). This CDR3 is 16 amino acids long. The ends lost 3 bases at V and 3 bases at J; junction bases unmatched: 8. The CDR3 here is CASSYLVTGSKNIQYF. The DNA for the CDR3 is TGTGCCAGCAGTTATTTAGTGACAGGGAGCAAAAACATTCAGTACTTC.

The V call is TRBV7-2, the J call TRBJ2-3; possibly TRBD2 for D (5 bases). Germline CDR1 and CDR2: SGHTA and FQGNSA. The germline V and J ends were trimmed by 3 bases and 1 base, with 14 bases remaining between them. This CDR3 has 16 residues. The CDR3 sequence: CASSFGGGLGTDTQYF. The CDR3 DNA sequence: TGTGCCAGCAGCTTCGGCGGAGGCCTTGGCACAGATACGCAGTATTTT.